This T cell receptor beta chain was sequenced in a study of shared clonotypes between healthy human individuals. Approximately 210 ng DNA, approximately 31,000 T cell genomes, went into each sorted-subset replicate PCR. Sequencing used immunoSEQ multiplex PCR; TCRdb keeps in-frame clones, though not all of them. The sample lists approximately 980,000 clones; over 75% were seen once. General study findings and limits: Generation of non-shared clonotypes was less probable than generation of clonotypes shared by all four donors. Larger estimated richness was generally recorded for naive subsets relative to memory subsets.

CD4+ cell separation produced CD45RA+ naive and CD45RA-negative memory subsets. A few counts support this clone. Its antigen is not known. CDR1 MDHEN and CDR2 SYDVKM come from the germline V gene. Trimming removed 11 bases at V and 4 bases at J, with 12 bases between. The CDR3 runs to 12 residues. The clonotype originates from a man aged 18 to 35 in good health. The source material was memory CD4+ T cells sorted from blood. Subset noted: CD45RA-negative fraction. The genes are TRBV28 and TRBJ1-5, with D unresolved. The CDR3 loop reads CAAVRGNQPQHF. CDR3 coding DNA: TGTGCCGCCGTGCGGGGTAATCAGCCCCAGCATTTT.